There are a few counts of the clone carrying this T cell receptor (delta chain). Its antigen remains unidentified. With only one base between it and a far larger clone, this is likely a read error. Other DNA sequences from this sample encode an identical CDR3 as well. TCRdb re-called clones from the multiplex PCR reads using CATT. The sample shows tens of thousands of delta-chain clones, roughly 0.9% of them seen only once. Gammadelta T cells were flow-sorted from PBMC into Vgamma9/Vdelta2+ and Vdelta2-negative populations for bulk analysis. The entry originates in a study of γδ T cells in repeated Plasmodium falciparum infection. The wider study: Donors had four controlled P. falciparum NF54 infections over roughly 590 days. The study's findings and limits: Over time and infection, Vgamma9/Vdelta2+ repertoires remained highly stable and polyclonal. Malian children's Vdelta2-negative repertoires appeared more expanded and less diverse than Australians'.

This CDR3 spans 20 amino acids. The J segment lost 2 bases and the V segment lost 3 bases, leaving 18 bases of the junction unmatched. In germline, CDR1 is TSWWSYY, CDR2 QGS. This TCR was recovered from a pool of human donors (malaria-infected and uninfected, not separated). The V and J genes are TRDV1 and TRDJ1, with TRDD3 matching over 10 bases. No J gene was available from TCRdb, and it was assigned here by a germline match of the DNA. Sequenced sample: gamma-delta T cells from blood. In DNA form, the CDR3 reads TGTGCTCTTGGGGATGAGTCACTTACGGGGGATACGCGTAGTACCGATAAACTCATCTTT. Protein product: CALGDESLTGDTRSTDKLIF.